This TCR beta chain was found in a study of T-cell memory formation after mild COVID-19. For the study at large: TCR clustering was largely donor specific. Study-level results: Researchers found some responding clones in pre-infection memory, a sign that cross-reactive memory joined. Among clones peaking at day 37 in the second wave, SARS-CoV-2 specificity remained unconfirmed.

This CDR3 contains 14 residues. Per germline, CDR1 SQVTM and CDR2 ANQGSEA. The V segment lost 6 bases and the J segment 0 bases; nucleotides outside the gene matches: 3. One entry per CDR3 protein, called by TCRdb with MiXCR from the 5' RACE reads. The table shows about 120,000 distinct CDR3 sequences, with around a sixth occurring only once. Regarding this clonotype: Its antigen is unknown.

The rearrangement uses TRBV29-1 and TRBJ2-7; TRBD2 matches at 12 bases. The clonotype comes from an adult woman who had mild COVID-19 (a few samples of this study predate the infection). Cell type and time point are not known. Source material: PBMCs or a T cell subset sorted from them (not recorded which). The CDR3 reads CSVLTSGSSYEQYF. In DNA form, the CDR3 reads TGCAGCGTGCTGACTAGCGGGAGCTCCTACGAGCAGTACTTC.